The clone carrying this T cell receptor beta chain was observed a handful of times. V was cut by 2 bases and J by 0 bases, with 6 bases left in between. Germline V gives CDR1 SGHTA, CDR2 FQGTGA. The CDR3 has 14 residues. Related graft donors supplied nonmyeloablative bone marrow transplants, and mixed chimerism was transient. Unstimulated Tregs (CD4+CD25+CD127-) and CD4+CD25- non-Tregs were sorted from PBMCs. This record belongs to a study of Tregs in tolerant kidney transplant recipients. Produced via immunoSEQ multiplex PCR; TCRdb's table is partial and in-frame only. This table has tens of thousands of clones, 70% to 90% appearing once.

The receptor's source is a human patient who received a combined kidney and bone marrow transplant. Some T cells may be supplied by the graft donor. The chain recombines TRBV7-3 with TRBJ2-3, with D perhaps TRBD1 (5 bases). This sample comprised CD4+ T cells from blood (PBMCs), obtained 6 months after the transplant. The CDR3 region has the DNA TGTGCCAGCAGCTTATCAGGGAGCACAGATACGCAGTATTTT. Protein sequence: CASSLSGSTDTQYF.